The 2 T cell receptor beta chains presented below share a single source sample, sequenced in a study of cytomegalovirus exposure and HLA in healthy donors. The PCR was carried out with 60 Vbeta primers and 13 Jbeta primers. Data came from immunoSEQ multiplex PCR; TCRdb stores just in-frame clones and leaves some out. The table lists hundreds of thousands of clones, 55% to 75% of them singletons. Sequencing used PBMCs. These receptors were obtained from a man aged 35 to 55 in good health and CMV-seropositive.

This chain uses TRBV2 with TRBJ2-7; TRBD1 matches at 8 bases. The CDR3 length is 13 residues. Looked up from germline, CDR1 is SNHLY and CDR2 is FYNNEI. After removal of 4 bases from V and 6 bases from J, the junction contained 5 bases not matched to a gene. The CDR3 sequence: CASSVGQGLEQYF. CDR3 in DNA: TGTGCCAGCAGTGTCGGACAGGGCCTCGAGCAGTACTTC. Full variable domain (remainder filled in from reference TRBV2 and TRBJ2-7): EPEVTQTPSHQVTQMGQEVILRCVPISNHLYFYWYRQILGQKVEFLVSFYNNEISEKSEIFDDQFSVERPDGSNFTLKIRSTKLEDSAMYFCASSVGQGLEQYFGPGTRLTVT.

The V call is TRBV11-1, the J call TRBJ2-1, with 12 bases fitting TRBD2. V shed 5 bases and J 4 bases; nucleotides not matched to a gene: 6. Germline V gene data show CDR1 as SGHAT and CDR2 as FQDESV (reference sequence). CDR3 length equals 16 residues. The CDR3 here is CASSRTSGEGYNEQFF. The CDR3 DNA follows: TGTGCCAGCAGCAGGACTAGCGGGGAGGGGTACAATGAGCAGTTCTTC.